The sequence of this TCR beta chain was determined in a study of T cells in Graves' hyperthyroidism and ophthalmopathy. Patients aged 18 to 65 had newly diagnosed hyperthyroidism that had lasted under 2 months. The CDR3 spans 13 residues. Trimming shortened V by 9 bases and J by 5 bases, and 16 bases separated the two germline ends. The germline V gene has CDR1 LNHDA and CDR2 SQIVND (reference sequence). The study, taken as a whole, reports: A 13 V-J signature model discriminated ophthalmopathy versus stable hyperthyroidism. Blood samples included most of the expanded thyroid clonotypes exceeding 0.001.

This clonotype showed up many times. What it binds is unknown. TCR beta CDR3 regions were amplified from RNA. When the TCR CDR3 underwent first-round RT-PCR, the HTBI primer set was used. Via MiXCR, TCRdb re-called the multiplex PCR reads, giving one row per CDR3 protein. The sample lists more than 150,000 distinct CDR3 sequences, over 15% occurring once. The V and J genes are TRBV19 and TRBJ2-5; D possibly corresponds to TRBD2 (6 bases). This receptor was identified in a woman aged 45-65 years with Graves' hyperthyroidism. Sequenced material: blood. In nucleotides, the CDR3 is TGTGCCAGCCATCACCCCCGGGGGGAGACCCAGTACTTC. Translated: CASHHPRGETQYF. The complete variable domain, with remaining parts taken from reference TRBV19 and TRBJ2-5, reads DGGITQSPKYLFRKEGQNVTLSCEQNLNHDAMYWYRQDPGQGLRLIYYSQIVNDFQKGDIAEGYSVSREKKESFPLTVTSAQKNPTAFYLCASHHPRGETQYFGPGTRLLVL.